The 4 T cell receptor beta chains presented below share a single source sample, sequenced in a study of Graves' ophthalmopathy and Graves' hyperthyroidism. Amplification of the TCR beta CDR3 regions used RNA transcripts (as template). First-round RT-PCR employed HTBI primers, with a second-round multiplex PCR after it. TCRdb ran MiXCR on the multiplex PCR reads and lists one entry per CDR3 protein. Found here are 660,000 or so distinct CDR3 sequences, roughly 41% of them singletons; the top ten hold roughly 3%. The source material was peripheral blood. The receptors were gathered from an adult man with Graves' ophthalmopathy.

This clonotype occurred many times. The rearrangement joins TRBV7-2 to TRBJ1-2; D not certain. In germline, CDR1 is SGHTA, CDR2 FQGNSA. With 5 bases removed from V and 7 bases from J, the gap between germline ends came to 14 bases. The CDR3 spans 13 residues. The chain's CDR3 is CASSLPGLVGYTF. The CDR3 DNA is TGTGCCAGCAGCCTTCCCGGGTTAGTTGGCTACACCTTC.

The genes are TRBV24-1 and TRBJ2-7; D gene ambiguous. Germline CDR1 KGHDR, CDR2 SFDVKD. The length of the CDR3 is 12 residues. V was trimmed by 0 bases and J by 5 bases, leaving 4 bases between them. CDR3 bases: TGTGCCACCAGTGATTTGTCCGACGAGCAGTACTTC. It is translated as CATSDLSDEQYF.

The chain is built from TRBV15 and TRBJ1-5; no definite D call. Germline CDR1 reads LNHNV; CDR2 reads YYDKDF (reference sequence). V was cut by 3 bases and J by 1 base, with 7 bases left in between. This CDR3 contains 14 residues. CDR3 protein: CATSSEQSNQPQHF. The CDR3 DNA sequence: TGTGCCACCAGCAGTGAGCAGAGCAATCAGCCCCAGCATTTT.

Note on this clonotype: A read error may be the cause here, since a much bigger clone is one base away. This chain joins TRBV19 and TRBJ1-2; D may be TRBD1 (5 bases). Germline values: CDR1 LNHDA, CDR2 SQIVND (reference sequence). CDR3 length: 15 residues. Between the trimmed V and J ends, which lost 4 bases and 0 bases, there was a span of 12 bases. The CDR3 bases are TGTGCCAGTAGTACCGCCGAGACAGCTAACTATGGCTACACCTTC. It translates to CASSTAETANYGYTF.